This is a list of T cell receptor beta chains from one sample in a study of cytomegalovirus exposure and HLA in healthy donors. TCRdb keeps only in-frame clones here, not all; method: immunoSEQ multiplex PCR. The sample gives roughly 100,000 clones, approximately 64% of which show up once; roughly 3.2% is in the top ten. Sequenced sample: PBMCs. The receptors here all came from a man aged 55 to 70 in good health and CMV-seronegative. Both conserved end residues are trimmed from each CDR3.

V	length	J	CDR3
TRBV9	12	TRBJ1-1	ASSSGGSNTEAF
TRBV19	14	TRBJ1-3	ASSMRQISSGNTIY
TRBV28	10	NA	ASSLTQYEQY
TRBV28	15	TRBJ2-2	ASSPPLGQGIPGELF
TRBV30	15	TRBJ1-1	AWRKALPGTGSTEAF
TRBV7-9	14	TRBJ2-7	ASTLGISGGPYEQY
TRBV4-2	12	TRBJ1-5	ASSQGGESQPQH
TRBV25-1	13	TRBJ2-3	ASRDPGTSTDTQY
TRBV9	13	TRBJ1-3	ASSERLTAGNTIY
TRBV5-4	15	TRBJ1-1	ASRLGRDRGPNTEAF
TRBV27	13	TRBJ2-7	ASSPRGPSSYEQY
TRBV18	13	TRBJ1-2	ASSPTDDVNYGYT
TRBV19	11	TRBJ1-2	ASKETGVRGYT
TRBV6-5	10	TRBJ1-2	ASCRQGFGYT
TRBV19	11	TRBJ2-7	ASRRQYSYEQY
TRBV5-1	12	TRBJ2-5	ASSWTSVTETQY
TRBV4-2	13	TRBJ2-7	ASSHSRLAGYEQY
TRBV19	16	TRBJ2-3	ASSIKVGLGAATDTQY
TRBV5-1	14	TRBJ2-2	ASSSGTSGNTGELF
TRBV5-4	11	TRBJ1-2	ASSSTGRDGYT
TRBV6-5	13	TRBJ2-7	ASRSRLAGSYEQY
TRBV6-1	13	TRBJ2-5	ASRRDLAGEETQY
TRBV6-5	13	TRBJ1-1	ASSYPQGASTEAF
TRBV2	11	TRBJ1-2	ASSLLTGDGYT
TRBV11-3	9	TRBJ1-1	ASSPGLRAF
TRBV5-4	12	TRBJ2-3	ASSDGLAGDTQY
TRBV6-1	12	TRBJ2-1	ASSDGINHNEQF
TRBV7-9	13	TRBJ2-7	ASSLDPGVPYEQY
TRBV7-3	15	TRBJ2-3	ASSPLTGTASTDTQY
TRBV7-3	12	TRBJ2-2	ASSLRAWAGELF
TRBV6-1	13	TRBJ2-1	ASSELTGSNNEQF
TRBV18	17	TRBJ2-3	ASSPLPGPKGGYADTQY
TRBV2	10	TRBJ2-3	ASDRNTDTQY
TRBV2	16	TRBJ2-3	ASRINLGHGTPTDTQY
TRBV5-1	11	TRBJ1-2	ASQDRGGLDYT
TRBV9	15	TRBJ2-3	ASSVSRGRSVVDTQY
TRBV20-1	9	TRBJ2-1	SASPTNEQF
TRBV4-1	13	TRBJ2-1	ASSQTLDSYNEQF